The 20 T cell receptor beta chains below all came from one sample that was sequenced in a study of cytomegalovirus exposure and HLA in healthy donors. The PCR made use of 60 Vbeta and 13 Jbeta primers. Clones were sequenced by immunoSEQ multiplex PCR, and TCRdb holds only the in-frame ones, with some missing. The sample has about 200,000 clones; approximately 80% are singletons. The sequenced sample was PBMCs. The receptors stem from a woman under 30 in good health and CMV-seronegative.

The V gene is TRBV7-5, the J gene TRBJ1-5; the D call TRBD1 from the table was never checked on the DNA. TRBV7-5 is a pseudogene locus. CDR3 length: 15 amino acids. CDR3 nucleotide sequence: TGTGCCAGAAGCTTAGAGTTCAGGGATCATCAGCCCCAGCATTTT. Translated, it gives CARSLEFRDHQPQHF.

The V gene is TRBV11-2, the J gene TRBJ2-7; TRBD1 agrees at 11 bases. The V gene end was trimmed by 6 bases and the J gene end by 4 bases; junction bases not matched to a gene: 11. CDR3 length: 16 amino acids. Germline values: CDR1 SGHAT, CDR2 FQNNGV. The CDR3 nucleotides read TGTGCCAGCAGGCCGACAAGGACAGGGGGCATGTACGAGCAGTACTTC. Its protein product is CASRPTRTGGMYEQYF.

Written as DNA, the CDR3 is TGTGCCAGCAGCTTGGCCGGGACAGGGGGAACTGAAGCTTTCTTT. Translating gives CASSLAGTGGTEAFF. This chain joins TRBV13 and TRBJ1-1, with TRBD1 matching 11 bases. Trimming took 3 bases from V and 5 from J; bases not matched to a gene: 5. CDR3 length: 15 residues. From germline, CDR1 is PRHDT and CDR2 FYEKMQ (reference sequence).

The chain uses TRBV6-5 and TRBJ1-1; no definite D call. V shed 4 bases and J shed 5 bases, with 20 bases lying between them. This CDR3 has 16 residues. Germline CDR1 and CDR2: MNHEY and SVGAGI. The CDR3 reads CASSSGPTGLRTEAFF. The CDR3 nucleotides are TGTGCCAGCAGTTCCGGCCCTACGGGGTTGAGAACTGAAGCTTTCTTT.

The chain's CDR3 is CASSPGTSADTQYF. The DNA for the CDR3 is TGCGCCAGCAGCCCCGGGACTAGCGCAGATACGCAGTATTTT. This sequence joins TRBV4-1 and TRBJ2-3; 10 positions agree with TRBD2. The CDR3 spans 14 residues. The V and J ends lost 4 bases and 4 bases, in that order; junction bases with no gene match: 2. Germline V gene data show CDR1 as MGHRA and CDR2 as YSYEKL.

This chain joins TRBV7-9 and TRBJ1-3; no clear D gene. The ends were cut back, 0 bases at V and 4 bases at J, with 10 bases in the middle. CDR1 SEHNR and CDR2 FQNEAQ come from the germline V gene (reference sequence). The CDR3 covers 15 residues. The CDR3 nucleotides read TGTGCCAGCAGCTTAGCCGCAGCGGTGGGAAACACCATATATTTT. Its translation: CASSLAAAVGNTIYF.

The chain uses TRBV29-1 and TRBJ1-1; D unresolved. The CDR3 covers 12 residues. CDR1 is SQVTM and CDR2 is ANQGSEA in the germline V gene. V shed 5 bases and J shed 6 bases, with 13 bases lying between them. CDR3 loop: CSVSSLQPEAFF. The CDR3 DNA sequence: TGCAGCGTTTCTAGTCTGCAACCTGAAGCTTTCTTT.

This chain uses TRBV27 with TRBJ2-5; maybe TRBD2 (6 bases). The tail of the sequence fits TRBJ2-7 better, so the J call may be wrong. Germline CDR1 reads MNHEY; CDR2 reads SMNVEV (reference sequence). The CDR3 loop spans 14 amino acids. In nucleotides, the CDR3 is TGTGCCAGCAGTCCTAGCGCCCTCTCCTACGAGCAGTACTTC. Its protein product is CASSPSALSYEQYF.

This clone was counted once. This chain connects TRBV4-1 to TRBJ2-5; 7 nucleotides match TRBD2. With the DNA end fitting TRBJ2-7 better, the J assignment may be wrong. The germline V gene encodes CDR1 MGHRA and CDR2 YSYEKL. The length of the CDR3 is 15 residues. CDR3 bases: TGCGCCAGCAGCCAAGATCTGGCGGGAGAGGACGAGCAGTACTTC. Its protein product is CASSQDLAGEDEQYF.

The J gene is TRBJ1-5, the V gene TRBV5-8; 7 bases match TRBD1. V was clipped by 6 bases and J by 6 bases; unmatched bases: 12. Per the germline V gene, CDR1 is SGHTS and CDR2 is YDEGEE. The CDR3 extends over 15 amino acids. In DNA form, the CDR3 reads TGTGCCAGCAAGACGACAGGGAGCCTCGCTCAGCCCCAGCATTTT. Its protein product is CASKTTGSLAQPQHF.

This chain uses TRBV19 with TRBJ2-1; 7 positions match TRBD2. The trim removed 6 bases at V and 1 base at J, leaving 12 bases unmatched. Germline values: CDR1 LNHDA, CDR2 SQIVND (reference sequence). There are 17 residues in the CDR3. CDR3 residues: CASRSSSGGRSYNEQFF. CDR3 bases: TGTGCCAGTAGATCCTCTTCGGGCGGGAGATCCTACAATGAGCAGTTCTTC.

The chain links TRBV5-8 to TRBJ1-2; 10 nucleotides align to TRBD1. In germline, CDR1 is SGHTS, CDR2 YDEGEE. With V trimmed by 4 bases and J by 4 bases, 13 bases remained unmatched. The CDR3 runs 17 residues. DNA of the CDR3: TGTGCCAGCAGCCCCCAGCCCGACAGGGGGCGTCGCTATGGCTACACCTTC. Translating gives CASSPQPDRGRRYGYTF.

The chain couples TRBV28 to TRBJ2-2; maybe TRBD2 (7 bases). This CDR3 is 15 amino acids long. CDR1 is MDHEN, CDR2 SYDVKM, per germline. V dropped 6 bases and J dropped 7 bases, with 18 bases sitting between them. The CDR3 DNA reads TGTGCCAGCAGCGCGGGCGGGGGCTTAGGCGGGGAGCTGTTTTTT. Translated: CASSAGGGLGGELFF.

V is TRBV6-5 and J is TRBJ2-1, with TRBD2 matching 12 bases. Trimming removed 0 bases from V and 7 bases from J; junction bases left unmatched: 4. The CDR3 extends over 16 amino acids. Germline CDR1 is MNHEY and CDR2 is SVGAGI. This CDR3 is CASSYSASGRGNEQFF. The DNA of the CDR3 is TGTGCCAGCAGTTACTCGGCTAGCGGGAGGGGTAATGAGCAGTTCTTC.

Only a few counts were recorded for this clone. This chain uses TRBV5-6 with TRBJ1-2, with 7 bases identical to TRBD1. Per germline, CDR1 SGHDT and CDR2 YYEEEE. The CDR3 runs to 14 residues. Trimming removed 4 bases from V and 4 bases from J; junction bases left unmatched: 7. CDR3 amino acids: CASSAGTASYGYTF. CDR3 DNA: TGTGCCAGCAGCGCCGGGACAGCTAGCTATGGCTACACCTTC.

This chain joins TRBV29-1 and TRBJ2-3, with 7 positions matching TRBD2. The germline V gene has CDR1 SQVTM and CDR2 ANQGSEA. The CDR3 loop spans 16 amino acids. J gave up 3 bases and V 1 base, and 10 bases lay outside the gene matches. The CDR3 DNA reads TGCAGCGTTGAAGCTAGCGGAGAGTATAGTACAGATACGCAGTATTTT. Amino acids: CSVEASGEYSTDTQYF.

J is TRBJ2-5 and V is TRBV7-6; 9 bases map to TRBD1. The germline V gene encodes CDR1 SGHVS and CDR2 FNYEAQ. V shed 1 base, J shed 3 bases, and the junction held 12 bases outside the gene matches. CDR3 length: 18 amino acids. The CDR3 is CASSLDWTARTGEETQYF. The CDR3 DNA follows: TGTGCCAGCAGCTTAGATTGGACTGCGAGGACAGGGGAAGAGACCCAGTACTTC. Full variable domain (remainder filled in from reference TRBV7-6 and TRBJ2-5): GAGVSQSPRYKVTKRGQDVALRCDPISGHVSLYWYRQALGQGPEFLTYFNYEAQQDKSGLPNDRFSAERPEGSISTLTIQRTEQRDSAMYRCASSLDWTARTGEETQYFGPGTRLLVL.

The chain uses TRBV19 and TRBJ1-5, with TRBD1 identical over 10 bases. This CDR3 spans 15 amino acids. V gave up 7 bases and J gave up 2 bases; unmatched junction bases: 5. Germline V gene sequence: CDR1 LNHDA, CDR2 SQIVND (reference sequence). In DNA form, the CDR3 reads TGTGCCAGTAACCCGACAGGGGGCGGCAATCAGCCCCAGCATTTT. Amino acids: CASNPTGGGNQPQHF.

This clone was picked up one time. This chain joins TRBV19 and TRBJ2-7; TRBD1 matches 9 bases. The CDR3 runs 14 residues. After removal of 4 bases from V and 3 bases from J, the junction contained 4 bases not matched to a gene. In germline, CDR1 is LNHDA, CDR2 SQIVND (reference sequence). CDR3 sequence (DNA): TGTGCCAGTAGTAATCGGGACAGGGACTACGAGCAGTACTTC. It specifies CASSNRDRDYEQYF.

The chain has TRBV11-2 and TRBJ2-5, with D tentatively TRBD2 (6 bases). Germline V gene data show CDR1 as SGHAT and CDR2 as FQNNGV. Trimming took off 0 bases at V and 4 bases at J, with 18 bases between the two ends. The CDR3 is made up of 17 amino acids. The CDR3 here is CASSLDPTGVPGETQYF. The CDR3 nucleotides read TGTGCCAGCAGCTTAGATCCGACGGGAGTGCCAGGAGAGACCCAGTACTTC.